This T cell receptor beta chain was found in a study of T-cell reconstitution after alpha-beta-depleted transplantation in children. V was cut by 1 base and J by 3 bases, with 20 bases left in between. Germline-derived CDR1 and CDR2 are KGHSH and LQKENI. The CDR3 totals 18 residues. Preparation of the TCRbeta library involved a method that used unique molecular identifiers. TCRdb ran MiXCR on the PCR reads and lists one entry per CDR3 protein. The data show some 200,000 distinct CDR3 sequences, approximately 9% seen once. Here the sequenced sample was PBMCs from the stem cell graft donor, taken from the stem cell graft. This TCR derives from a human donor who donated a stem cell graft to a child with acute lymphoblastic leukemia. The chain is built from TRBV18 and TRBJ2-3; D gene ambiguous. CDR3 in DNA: TGTGCCAGCTCACCACTCGCTACTAAGCCAAAAGGGACAGATACGCAGTATTTT. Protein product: CASSPLATKPKGTDTQYF.